The T cell receptor (beta chain) described here comes from a study of CD8 T cells in ankylosing spondylitis. Concerning this clonotype itself: Antigen: not known.

It was by quantitative 5'-RACE with molecular barcodes that TCR beta libraries were made. TCRdb reprocessed the 5' RACE reads via MiXCR and lists one record per CDR3 protein. Among 250,000 to 350,000 distinct CDR3 sequences listed, around 20% were seen once. CDR3 length: 15 residues. The germline gives CDR1 SGHRS, CDR2 YFSETQ. V was shortened by 0 bases and J by 0 bases, with 8 bases between the two germline ends. Whole-study results and caveats: With a CD8+ phenotype, disease-linked clones were relatively rare in peripheral blood. Significant enrichment of disease-linked clones was reported in matched ankylosing spondylitis synovial fluid.

The TCR was taken from a female donor with ankylosing spondylitis or in good health (not recorded which). The chain uses TRBV5-1 and TRBJ2-3; tentatively, D is TRBD1 or TRBD2 (5 bases each). Sequencing was done on a sample of blood, either unsorted or a sorted T cell fraction (not recorded which). CDR3 in DNA: TGCGCCAGCAGCTTGGACGGGGCTAGCACAGATACGCAGTATTTT. The encoded protein is CASSLDGASTDTQYF.